The 21 T cell receptor beta chains in this list originate from one sample, sequenced in a study of blood T cell repertoires in COVID-19. TCRdb's table, derived via immunoSEQ multiplex PCR, lists solely in-frame clones and lacks some. Here the sample spans about 100,000 clones, more than 70% being singletons. Sequencing was performed on peripheral blood. All receptors derive from a woman between 25 and 40 years old with acute or convalescent COVID-19.

J is TRBJ1-5 and V is TRBV6-5; 7 bases match TRBD1. Germline V gene sequence: CDR1 MNHEY, CDR2 SVGAGI. With V trimmed by 4 bases and J by 5 bases, 2 bases remained unmatched. This CDR3 contains 13 residues. The CDR3 here is CASSLTGDQPQHF. The CDR3 nucleotides read TGTGCCAGCAGTTTAACAGGGGATCAGCCCCAGCATTTT.

A single count supports this clone. The chain has TRBV7-2 and TRBJ1-5; 8 bases map to TRBD1. The CDR3 has 14 residues. The ends lost 1 base at V and 7 bases at J; junction bases unmatched: 3. From germline, CDR1 is SGHTA and CDR2 FQGNSA. In DNA form, the CDR3 reads TGTGCCAGCAGCTTAGGACAGGGGTACCAGCCCCAGCATTTT. It specifies CASSLGQGYQPQHF. The full variable domain, rest sourced from reference TRBV7-2 and TRBJ1-5, is GAGVSQSPSNKVTEKGKDVELRCDPISGHTALYWYRQSLGQGLEFLIYFQGNSAPDKSGLPSDRFSAERTGGSVSTLTIQRTQQEDSAVYLCASSLGQGYQPQHFGDGTRLSIL.

The gene calls are TRBV4-1 and TRBJ2-7; no clear D. CDR1 MGHRA and CDR2 YSYEKL come from the germline V gene. V was shortened by 1 base and J by 4 bases, with 8 bases between the two germline ends. The CDR3 has 13 amino acids. CDR3 protein: CASSQGFGYEQYF. CDR3 nucleotides: TGCGCCAGCAGCCAAGGTTTCGGGTACGAGCAGTACTTC.

This chain joins TRBV5-8 and TRBJ2-3; 9 nucleotides agree with TRBD1. CDR1 and CDR2 from the germline V gene are SGHTS and YDEGEE. Trimming took 3 bases from V and 5 from J; bases not matched to a gene: 1. This CDR3 is built from 13 residues. The CDR3 coding sequence is TGTGCCAGCAGCTGGGACAGGGAAGATACGCAGTATTTT. Its protein is CASSWDREDTQYF.

The chain couples TRBV2 to TRBJ1-2; 7 bases map to TRBD1. The junction had 6 bases not matched to a gene; V was cut back by 4 bases and J by 4 bases. This CDR3 is built from 14 residues. Germline values: CDR1 SNHLY, CDR2 FYNNEI. CDR3 sequence: CASSGDRASYGYTF. The CDR3 nucleotides are TGTGCCAGCAGTGGAGACAGGGCCTCCTATGGCTACACCTTC.

The chain links TRBV6-6 to TRBJ1-2; D not certain. V dropped 4 bases and J dropped 6 bases, with 9 bases sitting between them. Germline V gives CDR1 MNHNY, CDR2 SVGAGI (reference sequence). The CDR3 totals 12 residues. CDR3 bases: TGTGCCAGCAGTTTGCCCGGGGATGGCTACACCTTC. Translated, it gives CASSLPGDGYTF.

This sequence joins TRBV6-4 and TRBJ1-5, with a possible D match to TRBD1 (6 bases). V dropped 5 bases and J dropped 6 bases, with 11 bases sitting between them. CDR1 is MRHNA, CDR2 SNTAGT, per germline. CDR3 size: 13 residues. CDR3 coding DNA: TGTGCCAGCAGTTTGGGGGCGGGTCAGCCCCAGCATTTT. Amino acids: CASSLGAGQPQHF.

This clone was observed a single time. The chain is built from TRBV3-1 (or the pseudogene TRBV3-2) and TRBJ1-1; possible D gene TRBD1, 6 bases. CDR3 length: 15 residues. Germline CDR1 LGHDT, CDR2 YNNKEL (reference sequence). Trimming took off 3 bases at V and 1 base at J, with 12 bases between the two ends. The CDR3: CASSHVDRRNTEAFF. CDR3 nucleotide sequence: TGTGCCAGCAGCCACGTCGACAGGAGGAACACTGAAGCTTTCTTT.

The chain couples TRBV21-1 to TRBJ1-1. TRBV21-1 is a known pseudogene. The CDR3 has 14 amino acids. CDR3 in DNA: TGTGCCAGCAGCACTTCGTTTCGGGGGTCTGAAGCTTTCTTT. Amino acid sequence: CASSTSFRGSEAFF.

In regard to this clone: This sample also contains other DNA sequences that code for the same CDR3. V usage is TRBV11-3 and J usage is TRBJ2-1, with a tentative D call TRBD2 (6 bases). The V and J ends lost 4 bases and 10 bases respectively, with 11 bases between them. Germline assignment: CDR1 SGHNT and CDR2 YENEEA. The length of the CDR3 is 12 residues. CDR3 amino acids: CASSSHRGEQFF. CDR3 bases: TGTGCCAGCAGCTCCCATCGGGGGGAGCAGTTCTTC.

The V and J genes are TRBV6-6 and TRBJ2-7; TRBD1 might be the D (6 bases). This CDR3 has 15 residues. Germline V gives CDR1 MNHNY, CDR2 SVGAGI (reference sequence). V lost 6 bases to trimming and J lost 7 bases, with 22 bases between them. CDR3 DNA: TGTGCCAGCAGCCTTACAGGGCAGCCCAAGGGGGAGCAGTACTTC. This encodes CASSLTGQPKGEQYF.

This chain links TRBV6-5 with TRBJ1-6; D is uncertain. Germline CDR1 is MNHEY and CDR2 is SVGAGI. The CDR3 consists of 13 residues. Deletions cut 6 bases from V and 7 bases from J, with 10 bases between. CDR3 protein: CASRFDSNSPLHF. As DNA, the CDR3 is TGTGCCAGCAGATTCGACTCGAATTCACCCCTCCACTTT.

This rearrangement joins TRBV5-6 to TRBJ2-1; a weak D match, TRBD2 (6 bases). From germline, CDR1 is SGHDT and CDR2 YYEEEE. The CDR3 consists of 17 residues. Trimming shortened V by 2 bases and J by 5 bases, and 20 bases separated the two germline ends. The CDR3 reads CASSLPGLPSLDNEQFF. For the CDR3, the DNA is TGTGCCAGCAGCTTACCGGGACTCCCTTCGTTGGACAATGAGCAGTTCTTC.

The J gene is TRBJ1-5, the V gene TRBV28; unclear D gene. Germline loops: CDR1 MDHEN, CDR2 SYDVKM. Trimming removed 2 bases at V and 9 bases at J, with 11 bases between. The CDR3 totals 13 residues. In nucleotides, the CDR3 is TGTGCCAGCAGTTTAGGAGTCGTCCGGCCCCAGCATTTT. Encoded protein: CASSLGVVRPQHF.

The gene calls are TRBV19 and TRBJ2-7, with 7 bases that match TRBD1. Looked up from germline, CDR1 is LNHDA and CDR2 is SQIVND (reference sequence). The CDR3 has 16 residues. The V gene end was trimmed by 10 bases and the J gene end by 1 base; junction bases not matched to a gene: 16. This CDR3 reads CATQIGGALGSYEQYF. CDR3 sequence (DNA): TGTGCCACCCAGATAGGGGGCGCCTTGGGATCCTACGAGCAGTACTTC.

V gene TRBV24-1 combines with J gene TRBJ1-5; 7 nucleotides align to TRBD1. CDR1 and CDR2 (germline): KGHDR, SFDVKD. The V gene end was trimmed by 4 bases and the J gene end by 5 bases; junction bases not matched to a gene: 16. The CDR3 extends over 18 amino acids. This CDR3 reads CATSEGRQGSPLDQPQHF. As DNA, the CDR3 is TGTGCCACCAGTGAGGGCAGACAGGGCTCCCCTCTGGATCAGCCCCAGCATTTT.

V and J are TRBV11-3 and TRBJ1-2; the D is unclear. CDR3 length equals 11 residues. Germline CDR1 SGHNT, CDR2 YENEEA. Trimming took 3 bases from V and 7 from J, leaving 6 bases between them. Here the CDR3 DNA reads TGTGCCAGCAGCTTCGGTCTTGGCTACACCTTC. It translates to CASSFGLGYTF.

V gene TRBV7-3 combines with J gene TRBJ2-2, with 7 positions matching TRBD1. Losses at the gene ends were 4 bases for V and 7 bases for J; bases not matched to a gene: 9. CDR1 SGHTA and CDR2 FQGTGA come from the germline V gene. The CDR3 contains 15 residues. The CDR3 loop reads CASSSRQGIGGELFF. CDR3 DNA sequence: TGTGCCAGCAGCTCCCGACAGGGTATAGGCGGGGAGCTGTTTTTT.

The chain uses TRBV24-1 and TRBJ2-3; 8 bases are a match to TRBD1. CDR1 is KGHDR, CDR2 SFDVKD, per germline. CDR3 length equals 14 residues. Trimming at V came to 9 bases and at J to 1 base, leaving 5 bases not matched to a gene. The CDR3 region has the DNA TGTGCCACCGAAGACAGGGGAGGCACAGATACGCAGTATTTT. This gives the protein CATEDRGGTDTQYF.

Only a few counts were recorded for this clone. The chain carries TRBV7-2 and TRBJ1-2; 7 nucleotides line up with TRBD1. The CDR3 is 15 residues long. Trimming took 5 bases from V and 4 from J; bases not matched to a gene: 10. Germline assignment: CDR1 SGHTA and CDR2 FQGNSA. The CDR3 is CASSPSTGAAYGYTF. In DNA, the CDR3 is TGTGCCAGCAGCCCAAGTACAGGGGCGGCCTATGGCTACACCTTC.

This rearrangement joins TRBV2 to TRBJ2-1; TRBD2 matches at 10 bases. Per germline, CDR1 SNHLY and CDR2 FYNNEI. V gave up 4 bases and J gave up 10 bases; unmatched junction bases: 10. This CDR3 comprises 15 residues. CDR3 protein: CASSAAGGRSVEQFF. The CDR3 DNA follows: TGTGCCAGCAGTGCAGCGGGGGGGCGCTCAGTCGAGCAGTTCTTC.